This entry lists 29 T cell receptor beta chains sequenced from one sample in a study of cytomegalovirus exposure and HLA in healthy donors. The PCR ran on 60 Vbeta and 13 Jbeta primers. Profiled with immunoSEQ multiplex PCR; TCRdb holds only in-frame clones, not every one. The sample yields about 110,000 clones, more than 65% seen once. Material for sequencing was PBMCs. Receptor source: a young man in good health and CMV-seropositive.

V is TRBV7-7 and J is TRBJ2-7, with a tentative D call TRBD1 (6 bases). V lost 6 bases and J 2 bases, leaving 14 bases between the germline ends. Per germline, CDR1 SSHAT and CDR2 FNYEAQ (reference sequence). This CDR3 has 14 amino acids. In DNA, the CDR3 is TGTGCCAGCAGTCGGGCGACAGGTCCCTACGAGCAGTACTTC. Its translation: CASSRATGPYEQYF.

The chain couples TRBV29-1 to TRBJ2-1, with 10 bases identical to TRBD1. Looked up from germline, CDR1 is SQVTM and CDR2 is ANQGSEA. V lost 3 bases and J lost 12; bases outside the gene matches: 5. The CDR3 extends over 12 amino acids. CDR3 DNA sequence: TGCAGCGTTGACCCGACAGGGGGCGGGCAGTTCTTC. Its translation: CSVDPTGGGQFF.

The chain recombines TRBV7-9 with TRBJ2-7; perhaps TRBD1 as D (6 bases). V was trimmed by 5 bases and J by 2 bases, leaving 13 bases between them. The CDR3 extends over 14 amino acids. The germline gives CDR1 SEHNR, CDR2 FQNEAQ (reference sequence). The chain's CDR3 is CASSPHGQPYEQYF. In DNA form, the CDR3 reads TGTGCCAGCAGCCCACACGGACAGCCCTACGAGCAGTACTTC. The variable domain in full, with the rest retrieved from reference TRBV7-9 and TRBJ2-7, is DTGVSQNPRHKITKRGQNVTFRCDPISEHNRLYWYRQTLGQGPEFLTYFQNEAQLEKSRLLSDRFSAERPKGSFSTLEIQRTEQGDSAMYLCASSPHGQPYEQYFGPGTRLTVT.

The chain couples TRBV9 to TRBJ1-1, with D perhaps matching TRBD1 (6 bases). Between the trimmed V and J ends, which lost 6 bases and 3 bases, there was a span of 12 bases. This CDR3 is 13 amino acids long. In germline, CDR1 is SGDLS, CDR2 YYNGEE. Written as DNA, the CDR3 is TGTGCCAGCACGGGGCCAGGGGACACTGAAGCTTTCTTT. Translating gives CASTGPGDTEAFF. The full variable domain, its missing parts supplied by reference TRBV9 and TRBJ1-1, is DSGVTQTPKHLITATGQRVTLRCSPRSGDLSVYWYQQSLDQGLQFLIQYYNGEERAKGNILERFSAQQFPDLHSELNLSSLELGDSALYFCASTGPGDTEAFFGQGTRLTVV.

The genes are TRBV5-4 and TRBJ2-7, with D possibly TRBD1 on 6 matching bases. The CDR3 totals 13 residues. The V gene lost 1 base and the J gene lost 6 bases, with 11 bases spanning the gap. Germline lookup yields CDR1 SGHNT and CDR2 YYREEE (reference sequence). The CDR3 loop is CASSLSGVGEQYF. As DNA, the CDR3 is TGTGCCAGCAGCTTGTCAGGGGTTGGCGAGCAGTACTTC. Drawing the rest from reference TRBV5-4 and TRBJ2-7, the complete variable domain is ETGVTQSPTHLIKTRGQQVTLRCSSQSGHNTVSWYQQALGQGPQFIFQYYREEENGRGNFPPRFSGLQFPNYSSELNVNALELDDSALYLCASSLSGVGEQYFGPGTRLTVT.

The chain combines TRBV5-1 with TRBJ2-1; possible D gene TRBD2, 7 bases. Trimming shortened V by 4 bases and J by 8 bases, and 16 bases separated the two germline ends. Germline lookup yields CDR1 SGHRS and CDR2 YFSETQ. This CDR3 has 14 residues. CDR3 nucleotide sequence: TGCGCCAGCAGCACCTTCGGGGGGCAGGATGAGCAGTTCTTC. Protein: CASSTFGGQDEQFF.

Written as DNA, the CDR3 is TGTGCCTGTTGGAGGGGGCTTAACACCGGGGAGCTGTTTTTT. Translating it yields CACWRGLNTGELFF. The chain recombines TRBV30 with TRBJ2-2; TRBD1 is a possible D gene (7 bases). Germline V CDR1 and CDR2: GTSNPN, SVGIG (reference sequence). Between the trimmed V and J ends, which lost 6 bases and 2 bases, there was a span of 13 bases. The CDR3 loop spans 14 amino acids.

The chain employs TRBV4-3 and TRBJ2-3; 12 nucleotides match TRBD2. V trimming: 0 bases; J trimming: 4 bases; junction bases outside the gene matches: 8. CDR1 is LGHNA, CDR2 YSLEER, per germline. The CDR3 consists of 18 residues. In DNA, the CDR3 is TGCGCCAGCAGCCAAGATGGGGCTAGCGGGGGGGGATCAGATACGCAGTATTTT. This codes for CASSQDGASGGGSDTQYF.

In regard to this clone: This sample includes further DNA sequences coding for the same CDR3. The chain is built from TRBV5-1 and TRBJ2-5, with 12 positions matching TRBD1. Germline lookup yields CDR1 SGHRS and CDR2 YFSETQ. With V trimmed by 0 bases and J by 4 bases, 1 base remained unmatched. The CDR3 extends over 15 amino acids. The DNA of the CDR3 is TGCGCCAGCAGCTTGGGGGACAGGGGGCGAGAGACCCAGTACTTC. Its translation is CASSLGDRGRETQYF.

The rearrangement uses TRBV6-1 and TRBJ2-7; a weak D match, TRBD1 (6 bases). Germline V gives CDR1 MNHNS, CDR2 SASEGT. Deletions cut 10 bases from V and 1 base from J, with 17 bases between. The CDR3 spans 14 residues. CDR3 DNA sequence: TGTGCCACCATCTCGGGACATGCATCCTACGAGCAGTACTTC. Protein product: CATISGHASYEQYF.

This chain uses TRBV7-6 with TRBJ2-1; D is perhaps TRBD1 (6 bases). Germline V CDR1 and CDR2: SGHVS, FNYEAQ. CDR3 size: 13 residues. Trimming pared 4 bases from V and 3 bases from J, leaving 7 bases between. CDR3 protein: CASSSDSYNEQFF. CDR3 nucleotide sequence: TGTGCCAGCAGCTCGGACAGCTACAATGAGCAGTTCTTC.

The gene calls are TRBV27 and TRBJ1-5; D not resolved. CDR3 length: 16 residues. The ends were cut back, 3 bases at V and 7 bases at J, with 19 bases in the middle. The germline V gene encodes CDR1 MNHEY and CDR2 SMNVEV (reference sequence). The CDR3: CASSLSPVGPTQPQHF. The DNA for the CDR3 is TGTGCCAGCAGTTTGTCCCCGGTTGGGCCAACCCAGCCCCAGCATTTT.

The genes are TRBV19 and TRBJ2-3; the match to TRBD2 covers 8 bases. Trimming at V came to 5 bases and at J to 10 bases, leaving 14 bases not matched to a gene. Germline CDR1 reads LNHDA; CDR2 reads SQIVND (reference sequence). The CDR3 has 15 residues. CDR3 coding DNA: TGTGCCAGTAGTCCCTCCTCGGGGGGGCTGGCGGCGCAGTATTTT. Amino acids: CASSPSSGGLAAQYF.

J is TRBJ1-1 and V is TRBV5-4; 9 positions match TRBD1. This CDR3 is 14 amino acids long. With V trimmed by 4 bases and J by 1 base, 2 bases remained unmatched. CDR1 and CDR2 (germline): SGHNT, YYREEE (reference sequence). The CDR3 is CASSRQGGNTEAFF. In DNA, the CDR3 is TGTGCCAGCAGCAGACAGGGGGGGAACACTGAAGCTTTCTTT.

The V gene is TRBV7-2, the J gene TRBJ2-7; maybe TRBD2 (6 bases). CDR1 and CDR2 from the germline V gene are SGHTA and FQGNSA. The CDR3 consists of 13 residues. The V and J ends lost 3 bases and 4 bases respectively, with 10 bases between them. The CDR3 nucleotides are TGTGCCAGCAGCTTGAACGGGAGATACGAGCAGTACTTC. Translating gives CASSLNGRYEQYF.

The V and J genes are TRBV5-4 and TRBJ2-1; 7 bases map to TRBD2. CDR1 and CDR2 from the germline V gene are SGHNT and YYREEE (reference sequence). The CDR3 consists of 15 residues. The V gene end was trimmed by 8 bases and the J gene end by 0 bases; junction bases not matched to a gene: 8. CDR3 protein: CASYPSGVSYNEQFF. In DNA form, the CDR3 reads TGTGCCAGTTACCCGAGCGGGGTCTCCTACAATGAGCAGTTCTTC.

Details on this clone: The sample has other DNA sequences that encode this CDR3 too. V usage is TRBV7-9 and J usage is TRBJ2-5; D possibly corresponds to TRBD2 (5 bases). This CDR3 comprises 16 residues. From germline, CDR1 is SEHNR and CDR2 FQNEAQ (reference sequence). Trimming removed 3 bases at V and 2 bases at J, with 16 bases between. This CDR3 reads CASSFNYLGGQETQYF. The CDR3 DNA follows: TGTGCCAGCAGCTTTAATTATCTGGGCGGGCAAGAGACCCAGTACTTC. The whole variable domain, remainder taken from reference TRBV7-9 and TRBJ2-5, is DTGVSQNPRHKITKRGQNVTFRCDPISEHNRLYWYRQTLGQGPEFLTYFQNEAQLEKSRLLSDRFSAERPKGSFSTLEIQRTEQGDSAMYLCASSFNYLGGQETQYFGPGTRLLVL.

This clone was seen once. The V gene is TRBV11-3, the J gene TRBJ2-3; 10 bases agree with TRBD2. The CDR3 contains 15 residues. Germline V gives CDR1 SGHNT, CDR2 YENEEA. V was clipped by 5 bases and J by 0 bases; unmatched bases: 2. CDR3 loop: CASSLLAGSTDTQYF. CDR3 nucleotide sequence: TGTGCCAGCAGCCTACTAGCGGGGAGCACAGATACGCAGTATTTT.

The V and J genes are TRBV19 and TRBJ1-3; 9 bases are shared with TRBD1. CDR1 is LNHDA, CDR2 SQIVND, per germline (reference sequence). V shed 4 bases, J shed 3 bases, and the junction held 7 bases outside the gene matches. CDR3 length: 16 residues. CDR3 loop: CASSKPSTGGGNTIYF. CDR3 bases: TGTGCCAGTAGTAAACCTTCGACAGGGGGTGGAAACACCATATATTTT. Together with reference TRBV19 and TRBJ1-3, the CDR3 gives the full variable domain: DGGITQSPKYLFRKEGQNVTLSCEQNLNHDAMYWYRQDPGQGLRLIYYSQIVNDFQKGDIAEGYSVSREKKESFPLTVTSAQKNPTAFYLCASSKPSTGGGNTIYFGEGSWLTVV.

This clone was picked up one time. The chain employs TRBV10-3 and TRBJ1-3, with D perhaps matching TRBD1 (6 bases). Looked up from germline, CDR1 is ENHRY and CDR2 is SYGVKD. The V gene lost 6 bases and the J gene lost 3 bases, with 21 bases spanning the gap. The CDR3 runs to 17 residues. CDR3 coding DNA: TGTGCCATCAGGCTTGACGCAGGGGATCCTGATGGAAACACCATATATTTT. It specifies CAIRLDAGDPDGNTIYF.

In DNA form, the CDR3 reads TGTGCCAGCAGCCAAGCCAGGGGGCTCACCGGGGAGCTGTTTTTT. Residues: CASSQARGLTGELFF. This sequence joins TRBV14 and TRBJ2-2; TRBD1 agrees at 8 bases. The CDR3 has 15 amino acids. CDR1 is SGHDN, CDR2 FVKESK, per germline. The trim removed 1 base at V and 4 bases at J, leaving 2 bases unmatched. Supplemented by reference TRBV14 and TRBJ2-2, the full variable domain reads EAGVTQFPSHSVIEKGQTVTLRCDPISGHDNLYWYRRVMGKEIKFLLHFVKESKQDESGMPNNRFLAERTGGTYSTLKVQPAELEDSGVYFCASSQARGLTGELFFGEGSRLTVL.

The gene calls are TRBV5-6 and TRBJ2-1; 8 nucleotides match TRBD2. After removal of 4 bases from V and 4 bases from J, the junction contained 7 bases not matched to a gene. The CDR3 totals 15 residues. In germline, CDR1 is SGHDT, CDR2 YYEEEE. The CDR3 reads CASSLNAGGYNEQFF. As DNA, the CDR3 is TGTGCCAGCAGCCTTAATGCGGGGGGATACAATGAGCAGTTCTTC. The variable domain in full, completed from reference TRBV5-6 and TRBJ2-1, reads DAGVTQSPTHLIKTRGQQVTLRCSPKSGHDTVSWYQQALGQGPQFIFQYYEEEERQRGNFPDRFSGHQFPNYSSELNVNALLLGDSALYLCASSLNAGGYNEQFFGPGTRLTVL.

This clone was seen just once. The chain joins TRBV6-6 to TRBJ2-2; 8 bases map to TRBD2. V lost 6 bases to trimming and J lost 4 bases; unmatched junction nucleotides: 7. Germline V gives CDR1 MNHNY, CDR2 SVGAGI (reference sequence). This CDR3 has 15 amino acids. Here the CDR3 DNA reads TGTGCCAGCAGCGGGGGGGGGCCGGGCACCGGGGAGCTGTTTTTT. It is translated as CASSGGGPGTGELFF.

The V and J genes are TRBV19 and TRBJ2-7, with 7 bases that match TRBD1. The V gene end was trimmed by 6 bases and the J gene end by 6 bases; junction bases not matched to a gene: 11. The CDR3 length is 14 residues. Germline CDR1 LNHDA, CDR2 SQIVND (reference sequence). The CDR3 protein is CASSPGQPPSEQYF. In DNA, the CDR3 is TGTGCCAGTAGCCCGGGACAGCCGCCGAGCGAGCAGTACTTC.

The gene calls are TRBV7-2 and TRBJ2-5; 10 bases agree with TRBD2. The V gene's germline CDR1 is SGHTA and CDR2 FQGNSA. CDR3 length equals 15 residues. The V gene end was trimmed by 6 bases and the J gene end by 3 bases; junction bases not matched to a gene: 7. The CDR3 reads CASRRTSGDKETQYF. The CDR3, as DNA: TGTGCCAGCAGGCGGACTAGCGGTGACAAAGAGACCCAGTACTTC.

This chain connects TRBV28 to TRBJ1-1; 7 bases match TRBD1. The J segment lost 4 bases and the V segment lost 5 bases, leaving 10 bases of the junction unmatched. CDR3 size: 15 residues. Germline loops: CDR1 MDHEN, CDR2 SYDVKM. Written as DNA, the CDR3 is TGTGCCAGCAGTATCCCCCTCCAGGGGGTCACTGAAGCTTTCTTT. Protein sequence: CASSIPLQGVTEAFF.

The chain has TRBV5-6 and TRBJ2-5, with TRBD1 matching 7 bases. Germline assignment: CDR1 SGHDT and CDR2 YYEEEE. Trimming cost V 4 bases and J 3 bases; bases outside gene matches: 6. CDR3 length: 14 residues. The CDR3 coding sequence is TGTGCCAGCAGCGCCGGGACAGCAAAAGAGACCCAGTACTTC. Protein: CASSAGTAKETQYF.

This clone was found a few times. The chain couples TRBV5-1 to TRBJ1-2; D is undetermined. Germline CDR1 is SGHRS and CDR2 is YFSETQ. There are 11 residues in the CDR3. The ends were cut back, 0 bases at V and 6 bases at J, with 3 bases in the middle. The CDR3 nucleotides are TGCGCCAGCAGCTTGGGGCATGGCTACACCTTC. Translated, it gives CASSLGHGYTF.

The chain combines TRBV11-2 with TRBJ1-4; D gene uncertain. This CDR3 is 14 amino acids long. V was pared by 1 base and J by 4 bases, with 7 bases between. Germline CDR1 reads SGHAT; CDR2 reads FQNNGV. The CDR3 sequence is CASSLGVYNEKLFF. Written as DNA, the CDR3 is TGTGCCAGCAGCTTAGGTGTCTATAATGAAAAACTGTTTTTT. Together with reference TRBV11-2 and TRBJ1-4, the CDR3 gives the full variable domain: EAGVAQSPRYKIIEKRQSVAFWCNPISGHATLYWYQQILGQGPKLLIQFQNNGVVDDSQLPKDRFSAERLKGVDSTLKIQPAKLEDSAVYLCASSLGVYNEKLFFGSGTQLSVL.